The present TCR beta chain was sequenced within a study of OX40 agonist ivuxolimab in advanced cancers. The germline V and J ends were trimmed by 2 bases and 2 bases, with 10 bases remaining between them. The germline gives CDR1 SGDLS, CDR2 YYNGEE. The CDR3 spans 14 residues. Assay used: immunoSEQ multiplex PCR; TCRdb lists only in-frame clones, some missing. Of roughly 80,000 clones in the sample, 70% to 90% were seen once. Sample: CD4+ or CD8+ T cells sorted from blood, taken in a trial of the OX40 agonist ivuxolimab. This TCR derives from an adult with an advanced solid tumor such as melanoma, head and neck, liver or kidney cancer. This rearrangement joins TRBV9 to TRBJ1-1; tentatively, D is TRBD1 (5 bases). As DNA, the CDR3 is TGTGCCAGCAGCGTGGGACCGGGAAACACTGAAGCTTTCTTT. Its protein is CASSVGPGNTEAFF.